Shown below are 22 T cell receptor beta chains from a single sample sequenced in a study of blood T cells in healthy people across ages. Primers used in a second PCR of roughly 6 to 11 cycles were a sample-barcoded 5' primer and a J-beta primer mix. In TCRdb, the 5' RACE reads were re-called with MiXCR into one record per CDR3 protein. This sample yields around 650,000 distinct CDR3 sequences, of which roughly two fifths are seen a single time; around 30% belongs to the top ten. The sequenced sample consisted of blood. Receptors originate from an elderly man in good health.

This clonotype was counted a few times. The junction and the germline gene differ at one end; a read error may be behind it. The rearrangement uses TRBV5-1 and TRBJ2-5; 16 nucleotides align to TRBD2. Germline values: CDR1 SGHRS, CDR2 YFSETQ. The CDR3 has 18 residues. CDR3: CASSLGLAGGPGQETQYF. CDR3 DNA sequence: TGTGCCAGCAGCTTGGGACTAGCGGGAGGGCCCGGCCAAGAGACCCAGTACTTC.

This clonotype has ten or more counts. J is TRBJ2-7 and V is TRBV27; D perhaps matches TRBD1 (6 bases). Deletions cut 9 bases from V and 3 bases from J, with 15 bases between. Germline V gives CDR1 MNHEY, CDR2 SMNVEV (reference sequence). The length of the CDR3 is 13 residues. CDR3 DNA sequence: TGTGCCAGTAGACCACAGGACAGCTACGAGCAGTACTTC. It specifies CASRPQDSYEQYF.

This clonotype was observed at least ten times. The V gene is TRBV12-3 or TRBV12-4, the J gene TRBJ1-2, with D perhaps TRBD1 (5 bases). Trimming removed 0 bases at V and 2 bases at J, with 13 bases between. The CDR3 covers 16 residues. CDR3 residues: CASSLARGRTNYGYTF. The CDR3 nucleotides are TGTGCCAGCAGTTTAGCGCGGGGCCGGACCAACTATGGCTACACCTTC.

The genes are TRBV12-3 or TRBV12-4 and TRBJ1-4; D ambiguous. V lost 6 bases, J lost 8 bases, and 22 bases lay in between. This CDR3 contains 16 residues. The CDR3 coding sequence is TGTGCCAGCAGCCCCACCGGACCGACCAAGAAGGAAAAACTGTTTTTT. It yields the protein CASSPTGPTKKEKLFF.

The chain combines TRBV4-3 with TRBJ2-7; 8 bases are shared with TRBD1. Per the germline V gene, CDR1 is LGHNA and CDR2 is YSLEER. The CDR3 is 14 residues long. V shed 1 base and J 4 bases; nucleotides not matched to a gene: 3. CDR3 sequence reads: CASSQGGQAYEQYF. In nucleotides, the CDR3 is TGCGCCAGCAGCCAAGGGGGACAGGCGTACGAGCAGTACTTC.

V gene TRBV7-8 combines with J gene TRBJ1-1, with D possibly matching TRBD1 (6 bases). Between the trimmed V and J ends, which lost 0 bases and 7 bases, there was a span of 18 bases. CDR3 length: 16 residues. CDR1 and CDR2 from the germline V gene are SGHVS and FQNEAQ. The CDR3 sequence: CASSLARTGGAFEAFF. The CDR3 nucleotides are TGTGCCAGCAGCTTAGCGAGAACCGGGGGCGCCTTTGAAGCTTTCTTT.

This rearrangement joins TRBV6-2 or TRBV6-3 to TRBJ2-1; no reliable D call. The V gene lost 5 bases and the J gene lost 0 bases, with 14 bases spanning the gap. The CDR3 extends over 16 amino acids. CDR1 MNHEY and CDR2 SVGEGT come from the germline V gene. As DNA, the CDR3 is TGTGCCAGCAGTGCCTCACAGAGGCCCTCCTACAATGAGCAGTTCTTC. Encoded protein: CASSASQRPSYNEQFF.

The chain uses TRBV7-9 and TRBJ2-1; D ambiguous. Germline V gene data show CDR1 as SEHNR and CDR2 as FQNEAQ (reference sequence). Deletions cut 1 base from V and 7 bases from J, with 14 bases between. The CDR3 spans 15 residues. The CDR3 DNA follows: TGTGCCAGCAGCTTAGTCCGGCCCGGCAATAATGAGCAGTTCTTC. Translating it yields CASSLVRPGNNEQFF.

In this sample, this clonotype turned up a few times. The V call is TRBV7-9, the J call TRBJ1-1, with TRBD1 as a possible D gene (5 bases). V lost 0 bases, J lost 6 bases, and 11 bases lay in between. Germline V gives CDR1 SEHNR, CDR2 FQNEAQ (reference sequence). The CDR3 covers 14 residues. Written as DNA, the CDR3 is TGTGCCAGCAGCTTAGCAGGGGTCGGGGCTGAAGCTTTCTTT. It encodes CASSLAGVGAEAFF.

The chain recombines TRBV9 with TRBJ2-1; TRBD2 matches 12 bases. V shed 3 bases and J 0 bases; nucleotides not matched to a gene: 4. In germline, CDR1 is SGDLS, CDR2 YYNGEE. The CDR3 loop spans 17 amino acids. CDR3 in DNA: TGTGCCAGCAGCGCTAGCGGGAGGGCCGTCTCCTACAATGAGCAGTTCTTC. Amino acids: CASSASGRAVSYNEQFF.

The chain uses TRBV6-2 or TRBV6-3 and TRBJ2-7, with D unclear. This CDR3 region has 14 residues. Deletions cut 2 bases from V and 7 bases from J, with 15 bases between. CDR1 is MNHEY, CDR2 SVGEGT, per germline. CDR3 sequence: CASSYGQNLGEQYF. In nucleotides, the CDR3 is TGTGCCAGCAGTTACGGGCAGAACCTAGGGGAGCAGTACTTC.

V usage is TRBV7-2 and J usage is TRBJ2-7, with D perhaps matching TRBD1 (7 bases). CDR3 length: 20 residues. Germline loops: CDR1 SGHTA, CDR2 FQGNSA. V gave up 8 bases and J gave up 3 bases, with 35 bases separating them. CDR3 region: CASGLPGQPSGTADFYEQYF. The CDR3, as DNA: TGTGCCAGCGGACTTCCGGGACAGCCTTCGGGGACTGCGGACTTCTACGAGCAGTACTTC. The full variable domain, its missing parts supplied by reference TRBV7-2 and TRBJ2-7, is GAGVSQSPSNKVTEKGKDVELRCDPISGHTALYWYRQSLGQGLEFLIYFQGNSAPDKSGLPSDRFSAERTGGSVSTLTIQRTQQEDSAVYLCASGLPGQPSGTADFYEQYFGPGTRLTVT.

CDR3: CASSGPLTSGSETQYF. CDR3 DNA: TGTGCCAGCAGTGGCCCCCTAACTAGCGGGAGCGAGACCCAGTACTTC. The chain recombines TRBV25-1 with TRBJ2-5, with TRBD2 matching 11 bases. Germline V lookup: CDR1 MGHDK, CDR2 SYGVNS. The CDR3 has 16 residues. V was clipped by 4 bases and J by 5 bases; unmatched bases: 9.

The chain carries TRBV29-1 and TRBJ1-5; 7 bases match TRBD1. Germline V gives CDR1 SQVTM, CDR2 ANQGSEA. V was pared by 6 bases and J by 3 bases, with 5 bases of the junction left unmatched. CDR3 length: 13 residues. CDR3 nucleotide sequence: TGCAGCGTAGGCGACAGGGTCAATCAGCCCCAGCATTTT. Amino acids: CSVGDRVNQPQHF.

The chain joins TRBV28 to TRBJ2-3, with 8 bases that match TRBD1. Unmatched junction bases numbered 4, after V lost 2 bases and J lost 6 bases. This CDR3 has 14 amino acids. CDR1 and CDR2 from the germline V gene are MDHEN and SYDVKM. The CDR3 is CASSLTQGADTQYF. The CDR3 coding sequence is TGTGCCAGCAGTTTAACCCAGGGGGCGGATACGCAGTATTTT.

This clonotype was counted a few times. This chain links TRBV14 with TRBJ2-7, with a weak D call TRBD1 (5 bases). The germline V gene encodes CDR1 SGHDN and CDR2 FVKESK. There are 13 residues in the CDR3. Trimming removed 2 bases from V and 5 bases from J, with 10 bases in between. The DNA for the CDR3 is TGTGCCAGCAGCCAACCCGACAGTCACGAGCAGTACTTC. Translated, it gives CASSQPDSHEQYF.

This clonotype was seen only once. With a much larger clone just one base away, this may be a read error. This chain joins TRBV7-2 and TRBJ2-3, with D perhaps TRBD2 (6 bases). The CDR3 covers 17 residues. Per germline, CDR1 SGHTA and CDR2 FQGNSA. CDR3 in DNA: TGTGCCAGCCAGAGCCCGGGACTGTTACAAGTGGCAGAGACGCAGTATTTT. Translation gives CASQSPGLLQVAETQYF.

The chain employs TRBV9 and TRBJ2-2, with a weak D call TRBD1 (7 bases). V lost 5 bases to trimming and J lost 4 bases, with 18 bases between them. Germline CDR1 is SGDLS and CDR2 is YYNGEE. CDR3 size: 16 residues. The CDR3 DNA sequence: TGTGCCAGCAGGAAAGGGGGCGGGGCGGGCACCGGGGAGCTGTTTTTT. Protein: CASRKGGGAGTGELFF.

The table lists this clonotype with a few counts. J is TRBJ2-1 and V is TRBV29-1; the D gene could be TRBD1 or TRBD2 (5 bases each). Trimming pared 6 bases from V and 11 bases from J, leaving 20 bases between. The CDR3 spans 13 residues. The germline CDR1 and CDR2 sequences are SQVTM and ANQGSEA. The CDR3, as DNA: TGCAGCGTAGCGGTCGGGGCAGAGTTCAAGCAGTTCTTC. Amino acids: CSVAVGAEFKQFF.

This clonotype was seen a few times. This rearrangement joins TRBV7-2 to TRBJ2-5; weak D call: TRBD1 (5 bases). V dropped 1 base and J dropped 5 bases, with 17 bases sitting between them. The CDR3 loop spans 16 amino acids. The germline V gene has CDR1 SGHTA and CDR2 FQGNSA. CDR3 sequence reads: CASSLVGLVDLETQYF. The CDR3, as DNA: TGTGCCAGCAGCTTAGTGGGGCTAGTTGATTTGGAGACCCAGTACTTC.

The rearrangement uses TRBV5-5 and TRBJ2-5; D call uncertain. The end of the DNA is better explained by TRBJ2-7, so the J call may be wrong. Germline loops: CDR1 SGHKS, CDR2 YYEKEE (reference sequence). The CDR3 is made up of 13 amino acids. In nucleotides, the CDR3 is TGTGCCAGCAGCTTGTGGGTTTCCTACGAGCAGTACTTC. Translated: CASSLWVSYEQYF.

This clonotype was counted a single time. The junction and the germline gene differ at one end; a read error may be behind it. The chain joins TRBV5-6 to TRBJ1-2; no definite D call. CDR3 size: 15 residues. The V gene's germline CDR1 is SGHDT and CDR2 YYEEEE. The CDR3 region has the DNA TGTGCCGGCAGACTCAAGGACGGAGCTAACTATGGCTACACCTTC. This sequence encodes CAGRLKDGANYGYTF.